These 18 T cell receptor beta chains were all obtained from the same sample, sequenced in a study of blood T cell repertoires in COVID-19. Here immunoSEQ multiplex PCR was the method, and the copy in TCRdb shows in-frame clones only, minus some. The sample records over 130,000 clones, roughly 90% being singletons. Sequencing was carried out using peripheral blood. These receptors all stem from a woman aged 60-70 years with active or convalescent COVID-19.

This chain joins TRBV5-4 and TRBJ1-1, with D hard to call. Per germline, CDR1 SGHNT and CDR2 YYREEE (reference sequence). The length of the CDR3 is 15 residues. V gave up 1 base and J gave up 0 bases, with 10 bases separating them. This CDR3 is CASSLSRHMNTEAFF. The CDR3 bases are TGTGCCAGCAGCTTGTCCAGGCACATGAACACTGAAGCTTTCTTT. The full variable domain, its missing parts supplied by reference TRBV5-4 and TRBJ1-1, is ETGVTQSPTHLIKTRGQQVTLRCSSQSGHNTVSWYQQALGQGPQFIFQYYREEENGRGNFPPRFSGLQFPNYSSELNVNALELDDSALYLCASSLSRHMNTEAFFGQGTRLTVV.

The rearrangement links TRBV12-5 to TRBJ2-1, with TRBD2 identical over 9 bases. The CDR3 sequence is 14 residues long. J gave up 7 bases and V 8 bases, and 9 bases lay outside the gene matches. The V gene's germline CDR1 is LGHNT and CDR2 FRNRAP. The CDR3 sequence: CASREIAGVNEQFF. The CDR3 DNA sequence: TGTGCTAGTAGAGAGATAGCGGGGGTAAATGAGCAGTTCTTC.

This clone was counted only a few times. V and J are TRBV19 and TRBJ1-6; 7 bases agree with TRBD1. Germline V gene lookup returns CDR1 LNHDA and CDR2 SQIVND (reference sequence). After removal of 4 bases from V and 6 bases from J, the junction contained 3 bases not matched to a gene. The CDR3 length is 14 residues. In DNA, the CDR3 is TGTGCCAGTAGTAGGCGGGACAGTAATTCACCCCTCCACTTT. This gives the protein CASSRRDSNSPLHF. The full variable domain, with the rest looked up from reference TRBV19 and TRBJ1-6, is DGGITQSPKYLFRKEGQNVTLSCEQNLNHDAMYWYRQDPGQGLRLIYYSQIVNDFQKGDIAEGYSVSREKKESFPLTVTSAQKNPTAFYLCASSRRDSNSPLHFGNGTRLTVT.

The V call is TRBV29-1, the J call TRBJ2-5; no firm D call. The V end lost 3 bases, the J end lost 1 base, and 9 bases lay between the germline ends. CDR1 is SQVTM and CDR2 is ANQGSEA in the germline V gene. CDR3 length equals 13 residues. Here the CDR3 reads CSVEVATQETQYF. CDR3 coding DNA: TGCAGCGTTGAGGTGGCAACCCAAGAGACCCAGTACTTC.

The chain has TRBV7-2 and TRBJ1-4, with TRBD1 matching 12 bases. Germline-derived CDR1 and CDR2 are SGHTA and FQGNSA. This CDR3 contains 16 residues. Trimming cost V 4 bases and J 6 bases; bases outside gene matches: 6. The CDR3 protein is CASSSSGTGGDEKLFF. The CDR3 nucleotides are TGTGCCAGCAGCTCCTCCGGGACAGGGGGCGATGAAAAACTGTTTTTT.

The chain recombines TRBV9 with TRBJ2-5; no definite D call. The CDR3 loop spans 13 amino acids. Germline CDR1 is SGDLS and CDR2 is YYNGEE. The V and J ends lost 3 bases and 5 bases respectively, with 11 bases between them. The chain's CDR3 is CASSGRNWETQYF. CDR3 nucleotides: TGTGCCAGCAGCGGGAGAAACTGGGAGACCCAGTACTTC.

The V and J genes are TRBV5-1 and TRBJ2-1, with 10 nucleotides matching TRBD2. Germline V lookup: CDR1 SGHRS, CDR2 YFSETQ. This CDR3 comprises 15 residues. V lost 4 bases, J lost 7 bases, and 8 bases stayed unmatched. The CDR3 region has the DNA TGCGCCAGCAGCGCCCGGACTAGCGGTTTTAATGAGCAGTTCTTC. This sequence encodes CASSARTSGFNEQFF.

The CDR3 DNA is TGTGCCAGCAGCCCAACAGCAGGGGGCGAGCAGTACTTC. The encoded protein is CASSPTAGGEQYF. V gene TRBV7-3 combines with J gene TRBJ2-7; TRBD1 matches at 7 bases. From germline, CDR1 is SGHTA and CDR2 FQGTGA. Losses at the gene ends were 5 bases for V and 6 bases for J; bases not matched to a gene: 7. The CDR3 has 13 amino acids.

This clone was detected only once. V gene TRBV19 combines with J gene TRBJ2-2; the D is unclear. CDR3 length: 13 residues. From germline, CDR1 is LNHDA and CDR2 SQIVND (reference sequence). V gave up 3 bases and J gave up 1 base, with 3 bases separating them. This CDR3 reads CASSIGNTGELFF. The CDR3 bases are TGTGCCAGTAGTATCGGGAACACCGGGGAGCTGTTTTTT.

This clone was counted between two and nine times. One end of the junction does not line up with germline, which may come from a read error. V usage is TRBV18 and J usage is TRBJ1-6; 7 bases fit TRBD1. The CDR3 is 11 residues long. Germline CDR1 is KGHSH and CDR2 is LQKENI. This CDR3 is CASSVFTGVVW. In DNA, the CDR3 is TGTGCCAGCTCCGTATTTACAGGGGTAGTTTGG.

The V and J genes are TRBV27 and TRBJ1-6; no firm D call. Trimming pared 4 bases from V and 6 bases from J, leaving 13 bases between. This CDR3 comprises 15 residues. Germline V gene data show CDR1 as MNHEY and CDR2 as SMNVEV (reference sequence). The CDR3 sequence is CASSSPSSRNSPLHF. The CDR3, as DNA: TGTGCCAGCAGTTCCCCGTCTTCCCGTAATTCACCCCTCCACTTT.

The rearrangement links TRBV11-2 to TRBJ1-1; TRBD1 matches 9 bases. The CDR3 runs 15 residues. Germline values: CDR1 SGHAT, CDR2 FQNNGV. V trimming: 2 bases; J trimming: 2 bases; junction bases outside the gene matches: 3. CDR3 DNA: TGTGCCAGCAGCTTATGGGGACAGGGCAACACTGAAGCTTTCTTT. Encoded protein: CASSLWGQGNTEAFF.

The chain employs TRBV2 and TRBJ1-1, with 10 positions matching TRBD1. The CDR3 has 14 amino acids. The V segment lost 6 bases and the J segment 0 bases; nucleotides outside the gene matches: 1. Germline CDR1 is SNHLY and CDR2 is FYNNEI. The CDR3 spells CASSGQGVNTEAFF. In nucleotides, the CDR3 is TGTGCCAGCAGCGGACAGGGGGTGAACACTGAAGCTTTCTTT.

The chain couples TRBV5-1 to TRBJ2-3, with TRBD2 matching over 12 bases. Germline V gene lookup returns CDR1 SGHRS and CDR2 YFSETQ. The CDR3 runs 17 residues. V gave up 4 bases and J gave up 3 bases; unmatched junction bases: 9. The CDR3, as DNA: TGCGCCAGCAGCCCCCGTTCTAGCGGGGGGGTGACAGATACGCAGTATTTT. Translating it yields CASSPRSSGGVTDTQYF.

The chain carries TRBV12-3 or TRBV12-4 and TRBJ2-2, with TRBD2 as a possible D gene (6 bases). Trimming took off 5 bases at V and 6 bases at J, with 10 bases between the two ends. This CDR3 region has 13 residues. As DNA, the CDR3 is TGTGCCAGCAGTGGCGGAGGGGCCGGGGAGCTGTTTTTT. Translation gives CASSGGGAGELFF.

This chain joins TRBV18 and TRBJ2-1, with 9 bases matching TRBD2. V was clipped by 0 bases and J by 7 bases; unmatched bases: 1. The CDR3 runs to 14 residues. In germline, CDR1 is KGHSH, CDR2 LQKENI. CDR3 coding DNA: TGTGCCAGCTCACCACCGGGACTAGCAAATGAGCAGTTCTTC. Its protein is CASSPPGLANEQFF.

This rearrangement joins TRBV9 to TRBJ2-3; perhaps TRBD2 as D (6 bases). The CDR3 totals 18 residues. V dropped 0 bases and J dropped 0 bases, with 17 bases sitting between them. Germline V gene data show CDR1 as SGDLS and CDR2 as YYNGEE. The CDR3 sequence is CASSVAVLGGTSTDTQYF. CDR3 sequence (DNA): TGTGCCAGCAGCGTAGCTGTGTTGGGGGGTACTAGCACAGATACGCAGTATTTT. The whole variable domain, remainder taken from reference TRBV9 and TRBJ2-3, is DSGVTQTPKHLITATGQRVTLRCSPRSGDLSVYWYQQSLDQGLQFLIQYYNGEERAKGNILERFSAQQFPDLHSELNLSSLELGDSALYFCASSVAVLGGTSTDTQYFGPGTRLTVL.

The CDR3 is CASSVAPVSGANVLTF. DNA of the CDR3: TGTGCCAGCAGCGTAGCTCCAGTCTCTGGGGCCAACGTCCTGACTTTC. V usage is TRBV9 and J usage is TRBJ2-6; no reliable D call. V lost 0 bases, J lost 0 bases, and 7 bases lay in between. The CDR3 is 16 amino acids. Germline loops: CDR1 SGDLS, CDR2 YYNGEE.